This T cell receptor beta chain was recorded in a study of CD8 T cells in ankylosing spondylitis (dated by TCRdb to between 2016 and 2019). Turning to the overall study: The study profiled T cell receptor beta repertoires in healthy donors and ankylosing spondylitis patients to find disease-linked TCR variants. Peripheral blood was sampled, and synovial fluid was additionally collected from ankylosing spondylitis patients. In total, the full study cohort was made up of some 100 healthy donors and roughly 27 ankylosing spondylitis patients.

This clonotype occurred many times. Its antigen is not yet known. It has no much larger one-base neighbor in the sample; base qualities were not kept. Sequenced using an Illumina HiSeq 2500. TCR beta libraries were prepared by quantitative 5'-RACE with molecular barcodes. Per the authors' processing: Disease-linked TCR variants were identified with a new computational method built on a probabilistic model of VDJ rearrangement. In TCRdb, the public reads were trimmed at Q25 with fastp and aligned with MiXCR, with productive beta chains retained. Merged by CDR3 protein, the rows form single entries marked with the most common genes and DNA. The V and J calls and clone size are TCRdb's, not the authors'. This sample has 800,000 to 900,000 distinct CDR3 sequences in its table, and approximately 10% of those were observed once. Less than 0.65% of the sample comes from the top ten. The CDR3 sequence holds 14 residues, the cysteine and phenylalanine included. The only DNA kept is the CDR3, 42 bases in frame from the first base. From the germline V gene, CDR1 is ENHRY and CDR2 is SYGVKD. V lost 0 bases and J lost 8 bases; the stretch between them is 11 bases long.

On the study overall, not on this receptor specifically: The disease-linked clones were reported to be significantly enriched in matched synovial fluid samples from ankylosing spondylitis patients. Some TCR beta motif variants had previously been reported in synovial fluid and blood of reactive arthritis patients, which suggested common disease-initiation mechanisms. The disease-linked clones had a CD8+ phenotype and were found at relatively low frequencies in peripheral blood. Blood from ankylosing spondylitis patients appeared to be characterized by a TCR beta motif composed of several highly homologous amino acid variants.

The chain couples TRBV10-3 to TRBJ2-1, with TRBD2 as a weak D call on 6 bases. The receptor's source is a male donor with ankylosing spondylitis. Sequenced: blood, either unsorted or a sorted T cell fraction (not recorded which). The CDR3 loop reads CAISESRGEDEQFF. DNA sequence: TGTGCCATCAGTGAGTCGCGAGGGGAGGATGAGCAGTTCTTC.